The clone carrying this TCR beta chain was counted at least ten times. This sample is part of a study of CD8 T cells in ankylosing spondylitis. TCRdb fed the 5' RACE reads into MiXCR, producing one record per CDR3 protein. The data contain roughly 130,000 distinct CDR3 sequences, 7% to 10% of them singletons. With V trimmed by 4 bases and J by 4 bases, 8 bases remained unmatched. Per germline, CDR1 SGHRS and CDR2 YFSETQ. CDR3 length: 16 residues. The sequence was collected from a male donor with ankylosing spondylitis. Sequencing was performed on synovial fluid, either unsorted or a sorted T cell fraction (not recorded which). This chain links TRBV5-1 with TRBJ2-5; 12 bases are a match to TRBD2. As DNA, the CDR3 is TGCGCCAGCAGCCCCATGGCTAGCGGGAGGGCAGAGACCCAGTACTTC. This sequence encodes CASSPMASGRAETQYF.